This T cell receptor beta chain was found in a study of lymphopenia after photon versus proton radiotherapy. Findings and caveats of the study: Post-nadir diversity loss with photons came from oligoclonal expansion, particularly CD8+ Temra cells. Proton therapy kept repertoires fairly stable, unlike photons, which gained effector/memory cells. Larger post-nadir TCR diversity loss correlated inversely with survival in deceased patients.

Germline V gene data show CDR1 as KGHSH and CDR2 as LQKENI. Trimming pared 2 bases from V and 0 bases from J, leaving 19 bases between. The CDR3 has 18 amino acids. Libraries were prepared by immunoSEQ multiplex PCR; TCRdb keeps only in-frame clonotypes and omits some of them. The repertoire holds 150,000 to 200,000 clones, with around 85% as singletons. In the case of this clone: Antigen unknown.

The source material was peripheral blood, sampled from a patient treated with photon-based radiotherapy. The chain is built from TRBV18 and TRBJ1-2; the D is unclear. This clonotype originated in a man aged 45-65 years with gastric cancer. Here the CDR3 reads CASSPARPTTGANYGYTF. CDR3 DNA sequence: TGTGCCAGCTCACCAGCGAGGCCCACTACCGGAGCTAACTATGGCTACACCTTC. The variable domain in full, with the rest retrieved from reference TRBV18 and TRBJ1-2, is NAGVMQNPRHLVRRRGQEARLRCSPMKGHSHVYWYRQLPEEGLKFMVYLQKENIIDESGMPKERFSAEFPKEGPSILRIQQVVRGDSAAYFCASSPARPTTGANYGYTFGSGTRLTVV.